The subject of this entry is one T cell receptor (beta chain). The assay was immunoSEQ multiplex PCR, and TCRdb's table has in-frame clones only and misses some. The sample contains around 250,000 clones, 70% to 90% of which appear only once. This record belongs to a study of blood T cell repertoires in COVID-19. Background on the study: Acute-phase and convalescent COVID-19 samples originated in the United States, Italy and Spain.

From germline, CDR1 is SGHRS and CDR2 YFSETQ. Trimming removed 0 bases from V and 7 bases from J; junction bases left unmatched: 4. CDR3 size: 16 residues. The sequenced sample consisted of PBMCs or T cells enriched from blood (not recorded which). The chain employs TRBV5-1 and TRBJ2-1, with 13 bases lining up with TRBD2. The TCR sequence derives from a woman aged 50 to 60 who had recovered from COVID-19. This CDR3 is CASSLELAGGPNEQFF. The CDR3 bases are TGCGCCAGCAGCTTGGAACTAGCGGGAGGGCCGAATGAGCAGTTCTTC.